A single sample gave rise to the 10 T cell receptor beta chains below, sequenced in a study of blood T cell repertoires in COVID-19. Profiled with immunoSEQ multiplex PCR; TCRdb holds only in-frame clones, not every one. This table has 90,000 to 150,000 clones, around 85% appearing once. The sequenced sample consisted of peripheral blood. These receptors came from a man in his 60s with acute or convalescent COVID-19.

CDR3 protein: CATSENELAGVYNEQFF. The DNA of the CDR3 is TGTGCCACCAGTGAAAACGAACTAGCGGGGGTGTACAATGAGCAGTTCTTC. V is TRBV24-1 and J is TRBJ2-1, with 11 bases lining up with TRBD2. V shed 4 bases, J shed 4 bases, and the junction held 8 bases outside the gene matches. Germline V gene sequence: CDR1 KGHDR, CDR2 SFDVKD. The length of the CDR3 is 17 residues.

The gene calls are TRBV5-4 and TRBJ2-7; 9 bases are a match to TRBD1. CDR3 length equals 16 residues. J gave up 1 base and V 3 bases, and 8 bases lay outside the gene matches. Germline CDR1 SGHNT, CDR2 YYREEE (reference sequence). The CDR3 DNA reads TGTGCCAGCAGCTCATACCCGGGACAGGGTTCCTACGAGCAGTACTTC. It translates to CASSSYPGQGSYEQYF. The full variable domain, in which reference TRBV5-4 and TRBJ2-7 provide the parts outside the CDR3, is ETGVTQSPTHLIKTRGQQVTLRCSSQSGHNTVSWYQQALGQGPQFIFQYYREEENGRGNFPPRFSGLQFPNYSSELNVNALELDDSALYLCASSSYPGQGSYEQYFGPGTRLTVT.

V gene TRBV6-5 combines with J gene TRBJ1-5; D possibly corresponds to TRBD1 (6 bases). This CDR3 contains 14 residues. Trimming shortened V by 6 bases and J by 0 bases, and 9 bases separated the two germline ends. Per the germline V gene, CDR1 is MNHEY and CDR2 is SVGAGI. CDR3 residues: CASSRQASNQPQHF. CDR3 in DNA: TGTGCCAGCAGCAGACAGGCTAGCAATCAGCCCCAGCATTTT.

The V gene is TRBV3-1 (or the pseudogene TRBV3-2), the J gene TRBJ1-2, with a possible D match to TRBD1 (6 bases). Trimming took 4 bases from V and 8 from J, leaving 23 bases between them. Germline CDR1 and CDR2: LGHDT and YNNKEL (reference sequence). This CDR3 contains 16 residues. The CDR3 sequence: CASSLYSQGSQEGYTF. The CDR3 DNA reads TGTGCCAGCAGCCTTTACTCCCAGGGGAGTCAGGAAGGCTACACCTTC.

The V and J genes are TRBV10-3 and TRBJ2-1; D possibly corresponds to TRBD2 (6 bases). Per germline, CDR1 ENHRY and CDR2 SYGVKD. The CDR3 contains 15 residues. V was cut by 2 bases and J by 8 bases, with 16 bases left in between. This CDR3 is CAISEPESGVYEQFF. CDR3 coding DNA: TGTGCCATCAGTGAGCCAGAGTCGGGGGTCTATGAGCAGTTCTTC.

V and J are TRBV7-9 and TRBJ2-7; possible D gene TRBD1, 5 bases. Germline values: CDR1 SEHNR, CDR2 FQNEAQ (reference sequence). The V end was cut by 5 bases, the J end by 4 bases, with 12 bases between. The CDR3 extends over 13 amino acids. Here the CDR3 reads CASSPETAYEQYF. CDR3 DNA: TGTGCCAGCAGCCCCGAGACAGCATACGAGCAGTACTTC.

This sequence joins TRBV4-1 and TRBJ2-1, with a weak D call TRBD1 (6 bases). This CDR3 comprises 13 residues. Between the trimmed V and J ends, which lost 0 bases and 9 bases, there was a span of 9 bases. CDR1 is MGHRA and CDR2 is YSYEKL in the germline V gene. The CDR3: CASSQEIGGEQFF. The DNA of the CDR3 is TGCGCCAGCAGCCAAGAGATAGGGGGTGAGCAGTTCTTC.

CDR3 coding DNA: TGTGCCAGCAGTTGGGGATCTAGCGGGGGGTCAAATACGCAGTATTTT. Protein: CASSWGSSGGSNTQYF. The chain combines TRBV27 with TRBJ2-3; TRBD2 agrees at 11 bases. Germline-derived CDR1 and CDR2 are MNHEY and SMNVEV (reference sequence). The V segment lost 4 bases and the J segment 7 bases; nucleotides outside the gene matches: 10. The CDR3 contains 16 residues.

The CDR3 loop is CASRGQANDNEQFF. CDR3 in DNA: TGTGCCAGCCGGGGACAGGCGAACGACAATGAGCAGTTCTTC. This chain links TRBV7-9 with TRBJ2-1; 8 positions agree with TRBD1. The CDR3 length is 14 residues. V lost 8 bases, J lost 5 bases, and 8 bases stayed unmatched. Germline values: CDR1 SEHNR, CDR2 FQNEAQ (reference sequence).

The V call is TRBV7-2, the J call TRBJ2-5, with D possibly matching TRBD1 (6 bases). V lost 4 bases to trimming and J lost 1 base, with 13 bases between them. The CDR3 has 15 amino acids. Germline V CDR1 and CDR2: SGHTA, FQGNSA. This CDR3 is CASSYTRGSQETQYF. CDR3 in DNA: TGTGCCAGCAGCTACACCAGGGGTTCCCAAGAGACCCAGTACTTC.